Below, 22 T cell receptor beta chains from the same sample are listed, as sequenced in a study of cytomegalovirus exposure and HLA in healthy donors. A multiplex PCR was run with 60 Vbeta primers and 13 Jbeta primers. The data were produced by immunoSEQ multiplex PCR, yet TCRdb's version contains in-frame clones alone and is incomplete. The table has 75,000 to 90,000 clones, 63% seen once. The sequenced material came from PBMCs. These receptors all come from a woman aged 40 to 50 in good health and CMV-seropositive.

CDR3 sequence (DNA): TGTGCCAGCAGAAAGGGGACCGGGGAGCTGTTTTTT. This codes for CASRKGTGELFF. V gene TRBV6-8 combines with J gene TRBJ2-2, with D perhaps TRBD1 (5 bases). The ends were cut back, 6 bases at V and 5 bases at J, with 7 bases in the middle. From germline, CDR1 is MNHGY and CDR2 SAAAGT. The CDR3 is made up of 12 amino acids.

The chain carries TRBV6-1 and TRBJ1-1; 7 positions agree with TRBD1. After removal of 8 bases from V and 4 bases from J, the junction contained 10 bases not matched to a gene. The CDR3 totals 14 residues. CDR1 and CDR2 (germline): MNHNS, SASEGT. CDR3 in DNA: TGTGCCAGCGGGAGTCTTACAGGGGTCACTGAAGCTTTCTTT. Translating gives CASGSLTGVTEAFF.

V and J are TRBV27 and TRBJ2-7; tentative D call: TRBD2 (6 bases). This CDR3 has 15 residues. Trimming left V 6 bases short and J 3 bases short, with 18 bases between. The germline gives CDR1 MNHEY, CDR2 SMNVEV (reference sequence). CDR3 sequence reads: CASRLFHGGVYEQYF. The CDR3 nucleotides are TGTGCCAGCAGATTGTTCCACGGGGGAGTCTACGAGCAGTACTTC.

This clone has only a few counts. V is TRBV10-3 and J is TRBJ2-7; 7 positions match TRBD1. J gave up 4 bases and V 5 bases, and 5 bases lay outside the gene matches. Germline lookup yields CDR1 ENHRY and CDR2 SYGVKD. This CDR3 contains 13 residues. The CDR3: CAISIDRDYEQYF. The CDR3 DNA is TGTGCCATCAGTATAGACAGGGATTACGAGCAGTACTTC.

The genes are TRBV19 and TRBJ2-2, with 13 bases identical to TRBD2. In germline, CDR1 is LNHDA, CDR2 SQIVND (reference sequence). The CDR3 consists of 15 residues. V gave up 6 bases and J gave up 7 bases; unmatched junction bases: 5. The CDR3 region has the DNA TGTGCCAGTAGAGGACTAGCGGGAGTTAGCGGGGAGCTGTTTTTT. The encoded protein is CASRGLAGVSGELFF.

In its sample, this clone was seen a few times. The chain uses TRBV29-1 and TRBJ1-1; D unresolved. V lost 6 bases and J lost 0, with 8 bases in between. The CDR3 has 12 residues. Germline assignment: CDR1 SQVTM and CDR2 ANQGSEA. The CDR3 bases are TGCAGCGTGGGCCGGTTGAACACTGAAGCTTTCTTT. Protein: CSVGRLNTEAFF.

The chain has TRBV2 and TRBJ2-7; D is possibly TRBD2 (5 bases). Trimming removed 5 bases at V and 3 bases at J, with 11 bases between. Germline CDR1 is SNHLY and CDR2 is FYNNEI. The CDR3 has 13 amino acids. CDR3 region: CASSRTSRYEQYF. CDR3 nucleotide sequence: TGTGCCAGCAGTAGAACTAGTCGCTACGAGCAGTACTTC.

Concerning this clone itself: The sample carries other DNA sequences with the same CDR3. The rearrangement links TRBV5-4 to TRBJ1-6; weak D call: TRBD1 (6 bases). V gave up 0 bases and J gave up 7 bases, with 8 bases separating them. The CDR3 loop spans 14 amino acids. Germline V gene sequence: CDR1 SGHNT, CDR2 YYREEE (reference sequence). This CDR3 reads CASSLEQGNSPLHF. DNA for the CDR3: TGTGCCAGCAGCTTGGAGCAGGGGAATTCACCCCTCCACTTT.

This clone was counted a few times. V and J are TRBV6-5 and TRBJ2-7; TRBD1 agrees at 7 bases. Germline loops: CDR1 MNHEY, CDR2 SVGAGI. The CDR3 is 13 amino acids. The ends lost 6 bases at V and 2 bases at J; junction bases unmatched: 4. The CDR3 sequence: CASSLQGAYEQYF. CDR3 DNA sequence: TGTGCCAGCAGCCTGCAGGGGGCCTACGAGCAGTACTTC.

This chain connects TRBV5-4 to TRBJ2-3, with 10 bases matching TRBD1. The trim removed 6 bases at V and 5 bases at J, leaving 12 bases unmatched. This CDR3 comprises 16 residues. The germline gives CDR1 SGHNT, CDR2 YYREEE (reference sequence). Written as DNA, the CDR3 is TGTGCCAGCACCTCCTTCGGGACAGGGGATGTAGATACGCAGTATTTT. It codes for CASTSFGTGDVDTQYF.

This clone was seen a few times. This chain connects TRBV28 to TRBJ2-7; 8 bases agree with TRBD1. Germline CDR1 MDHEN, CDR2 SYDVKM. CDR3 size: 15 residues. The trim removed 2 bases at V and 7 bases at J, leaving 10 bases unmatched. The CDR3 sequence: CASSLGGTGGREQYF. The CDR3 bases are TGTGCCAGCAGTTTAGGGGGAACAGGGGGTCGGGAGCAGTACTTC.

V gene TRBV4-3 combines with J gene TRBJ2-2, with TRBD1 matching 11 bases. With 0 bases clipped from V and 10 bases from J, the junction kept 7 bases outside the gene matches. This CDR3 spans 16 amino acids. In germline, CDR1 is LGHNA, CDR2 YSLEER. DNA for the CDR3: TGCGCCAGCAGCCAAGACTCCGGGACAGGGGGGTTGGAGCTGTTTTTT. Protein sequence: CASSQDSGTGGLELFF.

This chain joins TRBV6-5 and TRBJ2-1, with TRBD2 identical over 7 bases. In germline, CDR1 is MNHEY, CDR2 SVGAGI. The trim removed 0 bases at V and 3 bases at J, leaving 5 bases unmatched. The CDR3 spans 16 residues. The CDR3 here is CASSYSLSGNYNEQFF. The DNA of the CDR3 is TGTGCCAGCAGTTACTCGCTGAGCGGGAACTACAATGAGCAGTTCTTC.

This chain links TRBV12-5 with TRBJ2-7; 8 nucleotides match TRBD1. CDR1 is LGHNT, CDR2 FRNRAP, per germline. The CDR3 length is 14 residues. J lost 6 bases, V lost 5 bases, and 9 bases had no gene match. In DNA, the CDR3 is TGTGCTAGTGGTCCCGGACAGGGTATGTTCGAGCAGTACTTC. This translates into CASGPGQGMFEQYF.

The V and J genes are TRBV11-2 and TRBJ2-1; 9 bases match TRBD2. The germline gives CDR1 SGHAT, CDR2 FQNNGV. The CDR3 length is 16 residues. Unmatched junction bases numbered 6, after V lost 1 base and J lost 5 bases. The CDR3 reads CASSLGGAGGNNEQFF. The CDR3 nucleotides read TGTGCCAGCAGCTTAGGGGGGGCGGGAGGGAACAATGAGCAGTTCTTC.

J is TRBJ2-7 and V is TRBV27, with 13 bases that match TRBD2. Germline V gene sequence: CDR1 MNHEY, CDR2 SMNVEV (reference sequence). V dropped 4 bases and J dropped 3; count of bases not matched to a gene: 6. The CDR3 extends over 16 amino acids. The CDR3 loop reads CASSSLGLAGNYEQYF. CDR3 nucleotides: TGTGCCAGCAGTTCCCTGGGACTAGCGGGAAACTACGAGCAGTACTTC.

This clone has just one count. The chain couples TRBV2 to TRBJ1-1, with a possible D match to TRBD1 (5 bases). Looked up from germline, CDR1 is SNHLY and CDR2 is FYNNEI. The length of the CDR3 is 14 residues. The V end lost 10 bases, the J end lost 1 base, and 16 bases lay between the germline ends. The CDR3 sequence: CATSNRQENTEAFF. The CDR3 region has the DNA TGTGCCACCTCGAACAGGCAGGAGAACACTGAAGCTTTCTTT.

The chain couples TRBV18 to TRBJ2-1; TRBD2 might be the D (6 bases). The CDR3 is 13 amino acids. Germline CDR1 reads KGHSH; CDR2 reads LQKENI. Trimming removed 6 bases from V and 6 bases from J, with 12 bases in between. CDR3 sequence reads: CASSPAGGNEQFF. CDR3 DNA sequence: TGTGCCAGCTCCCCAGCCGGGGGCAATGAGCAGTTCTTC.

The chain couples TRBV7-8 to TRBJ2-1, with D perhaps TRBD2 (6 bases). The CDR3 consists of 14 residues. CDR1 is SGHVS and CDR2 is FQNEAQ in the germline V gene. Trimming left V 2 bases short and J 4 bases short, with 9 bases between. The DNA for the CDR3 is TGTGCCAGCAGCTTACCGGCGGGGTACAATGAGCAGTTCTTC. Translating it yields CASSLPAGYNEQFF. Full variable domain (remainder filled in from reference TRBV7-8 and TRBJ2-1): GAGVSQSPRYKVAKRGQDVALRCDPISGHVSLFWYQQALGQGPEFLTYFQNEAQLDKSGLPSDRFFAERPEGSVSTLKIQRTQQEDSAVYLCASSLPAGYNEQFFGPGTRLTVL.

This clone was recorded a few times. The chain's CDR3 is CAISEGPLGPLLNTEAFF. The CDR3 DNA reads as TGTGCCATCAGTGAAGGACCTTTGGGGCCATTGTTGAACACTGAAGCTTTCTTT. The V and J genes are TRBV10-3 and TRBJ1-1, with D tentatively TRBD1 (5 bases). Deletions cut 3 bases from V and 0 bases from J, with 20 bases between. The CDR3 has 18 amino acids. Germline CDR1 ENHRY, CDR2 SYGVKD.

The chain carries TRBV7-9 and TRBJ2-1; a weak D match, TRBD1 (6 bases). The CDR3 totals 13 residues. V shed 5 bases and J shed 4 bases, with 9 bases lying between them. Germline V gene data show CDR1 as SEHNR and CDR2 as FQNEAQ (reference sequence). This CDR3 is CASSLTGYNEQFF. CDR3 in DNA: TGTGCCAGCAGCCTTACAGGGTACAATGAGCAGTTCTTC.

This clone was observed a handful of times. The V call is TRBV7-2, the J call TRBJ2-7; maybe TRBD2 (6 bases). Germline V gene data show CDR1 as SGHTA and CDR2 as FQGNSA. The length of the CDR3 is 14 residues. V lost 1 base and J 3 bases, leaving 10 bases between the germline ends. The CDR3 sequence: CASSLVGLIYEQYF. The CDR3 DNA reads TGTGCCAGCAGCTTAGTGGGACTGATCTACGAGCAGTACTTC.